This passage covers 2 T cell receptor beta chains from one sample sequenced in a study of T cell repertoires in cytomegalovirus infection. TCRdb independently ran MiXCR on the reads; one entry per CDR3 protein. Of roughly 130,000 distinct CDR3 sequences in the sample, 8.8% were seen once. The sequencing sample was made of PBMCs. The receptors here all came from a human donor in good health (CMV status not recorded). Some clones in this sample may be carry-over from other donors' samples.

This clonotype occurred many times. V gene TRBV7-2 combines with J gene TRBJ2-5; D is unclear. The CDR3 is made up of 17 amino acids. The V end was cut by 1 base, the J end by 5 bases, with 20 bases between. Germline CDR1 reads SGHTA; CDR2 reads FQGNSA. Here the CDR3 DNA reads TGTGCCAGCAGCTTAGAGGGCTATCACACCTACAGTGAGACCCAGTACTTC. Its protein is CASSLEGYHTYSETQYF.

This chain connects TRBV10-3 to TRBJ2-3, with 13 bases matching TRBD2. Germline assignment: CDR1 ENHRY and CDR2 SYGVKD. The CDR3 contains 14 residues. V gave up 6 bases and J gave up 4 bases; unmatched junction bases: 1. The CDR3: CAIRTSGGSDTQYF. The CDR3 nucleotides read TGTGCCATCAGGACTAGCGGGGGGTCAGATACGCAGTATTTT.